This T cell receptor (beta chain) came from a study of blood T cells in healthy people across ages. Whole-study context: About one barcoded beta molecule per two T cells was captured by template switching.

Then a second PCR, running about 7 to 11 cycles, was carried out with a sample-barcoded 5' primer and a J-beta primer mix. TCRdb passed the 5' RACE reads through MiXCR, listing each CDR3 protein once. The sample shows about 1,400,000 distinct CDR3 sequences, roughly 59% of them seen only once. CDR3 length: 15 residues. Trimming cost V 2 bases and J 6 bases, with 14 bases left between them. CDR1 MNHEY and CDR2 SVGAGI come from the germline V gene. This clonotype was seen a single time. Antigen unknown. Points from the study as a whole: Per-million-T-cell TCR beta diversity fell roughly linearly with age. Both naive CD4+ cell counts and diversity were greater in long-lived donors than in aged donors.

A minimum of 7 million PBMCs was isolated per sample. The chain has TRBV6-5 and TRBJ2-1; the D gene is possibly TRBD2 (5 bases). The sequencing sample was made of blood. This TCR derives from a man aged 18-30 years in good health. CDR3 loop: CASSYRASLTNEQFF. CDR3 nucleotides: TGTGCCAGCAGTTACAGGGCTAGCCTAACCAATGAGCAGTTCTTC.